Presented here are 20 T cell receptor beta chains from one specimen sequenced in a study of blood T cell repertoires in COVID-19. Assay used: immunoSEQ multiplex PCR; TCRdb lists only in-frame clones, some missing. The sample has roughly 260,000 clones; approximately 85% are singletons. Sequenced material: PBMCs or T cells enriched from blood (not recorded which). The receptor set was obtained from a woman aged 45 to 65 who had recovered from COVID-19.

This clone appeared a few times. The V and J genes are TRBV6-5 and TRBJ1-4; TRBD1 is a possible D gene (5 bases). Germline V gene lookup returns CDR1 MNHEY and CDR2 SVGAGI. The CDR3 has 16 amino acids. With 0 bases removed from V and 5 bases from J, the gap between germline ends came to 13 bases. CDR3 amino acids: CASSYSGAGGNEKLFF. CDR3 nucleotide sequence: TGTGCCAGCAGTTACTCCGGGGCCGGGGGAAATGAAAAACTGTTTTTT.

The V gene is TRBV3-1 (or the pseudogene TRBV3-2), the J gene TRBJ1-1; 9 nucleotides agree with TRBD1. Germline assignment: CDR1 LGHDT and CDR2 YNNKEL (reference sequence). The CDR3 is 16 amino acids. Trimming removed 2 bases from V and 4 bases from J; junction bases left unmatched: 8. CDR3 nucleotides: TGTGCCAGCAGCCAACGAACCGGGACAGGGCCCACTGAAGCTTTCTTT. Its protein is CASSQRTGTGPTEAFF.

V and J are TRBV29-1 and TRBJ1-1; the match to TRBD1 covers 7 bases. Germline V gives CDR1 SQVTM, CDR2 ANQGSEA. V lost 3 bases, J lost 1 base, and 11 bases stayed unmatched. This CDR3 is built from 16 residues. CDR3 amino acids: CSVDPPYGTENTEAFF. As DNA, the CDR3 is TGCAGCGTTGACCCCCCGTACGGGACAGAGAACACTGAAGCTTTCTTT.

The V gene is TRBV28, the J gene TRBJ1-2; 7 nucleotides match TRBD1. The ends lost 6 bases at V and 3 bases at J; junction bases unmatched: 7. The CDR3 has 14 amino acids. CDR1 is MDHEN and CDR2 is SYDVKM in the germline V gene. CDR3 region: CASSPGTAYYGYTF. The CDR3 region has the DNA TGTGCCAGCAGCCCCGGGACAGCCTACTATGGCTACACCTTC.

The rearrangement links TRBV29-1 to TRBJ1-2, with D possibly TRBD1 on 5 matching bases. Per germline, CDR1 SQVTM and CDR2 ANQGSEA. The CDR3 runs 13 residues. Trimming pared 3 bases from V and 5 bases from J, leaving 13 bases between. The CDR3 bases are TGCAGCGTTGAGGCGGGGGTAGGGTATGGCTACACCTTC. Its protein product is CSVEAGVGYGYTF. The whole variable domain, remainder taken from reference TRBV29-1 and TRBJ1-2, is SAVISQKPSRDICQRGTSLTIQCQVDSQVTMMFWYRQQPGQSLTLIATANQGSEATYESGFVIDKFPISRPNLTFSTLTVSNMSPEDSSIYLCSVEAGVGYGYTFGSGTRLTVV.

Details on this clone: The sample contains more than one DNA sequence encoding this CDR3. The chain links TRBV19 to TRBJ2-3; 8 bases match TRBD2. The CDR3 covers 14 residues. V shed 3 bases, J shed 2 bases, and the junction held 1 base outside the gene matches. Germline V gene data show CDR1 as LNHDA and CDR2 as SQIVND (reference sequence). As DNA, the CDR3 is TGTGCCAGTAGTATCGGGGGGGACACAGATACGCAGTATTTT. Protein: CASSIGGDTDTQYF.

The chain has TRBV30 and TRBJ2-7; no firm D call. In germline, CDR1 is GTSNPN, CDR2 SVGIG (reference sequence). This CDR3 spans 13 amino acids. Trimming took 3 bases from V and 0 from J, leaving 9 bases between them. This CDR3 is CAWRASSSYEQYF. In DNA, the CDR3 is TGTGCCTGGAGGGCTTCAAGCTCCTACGAGCAGTACTTC. The full variable domain, completed using reference TRBV30 and TRBJ2-7, is SQTIHQWPATLVQPVGSPLSLECTVEGTSNPNLYWYRQAAGRGLQLLFYSVGIGQISSEVPQNLSASRPQDRQFILSSKKLLLSDSGFYLCAWRASSSYEQYFGPGTRLTVT.

The rearrangement joins TRBV10-1 to TRBJ2-7; 10 bases are shared with TRBD2. Per the germline V gene, CDR1 is WNHNN and CDR2 is SYGVQD (reference sequence). V lost 2 bases and J lost 5; bases outside the gene matches: 12. The CDR3 is 17 amino acids. The CDR3 reads CASSEGRVAGGLDEQYF. CDR3 coding DNA: TGCGCCAGCAGTGAGGGTAGGGTAGCGGGAGGTCTCGACGAGCAGTACTTC.

The CDR3: CASSYTAGGYNSPLHF. The CDR3 DNA is TGTGCCAGCAGTTACACGGCAGGGGGCTATAATTCACCCCTCCACTTT. The gene calls are TRBV6-5 and TRBJ1-6; 7 bases agree with TRBD1. V was clipped by 2 bases and J by 3 bases; unmatched bases: 4. CDR1 is MNHEY and CDR2 is SVGAGI in the germline V gene. The CDR3 loop spans 16 amino acids.

The table lists this clone with a few counts. The CDR3 region has the DNA TGTGCCAGCAGCCCCTTTGACGGGTCTGAAGCTTTCTTT. Encoded protein: CASSPFDGSEAFF. The rearrangement uses TRBV27 and TRBJ1-1; unclear D gene. Trimming removed 6 bases from V and 6 bases from J, with 14 bases in between. Germline CDR1 reads MNHEY; CDR2 reads SMNVEV (reference sequence). The CDR3 loop spans 13 amino acids.

A single count supports this clone. The genes are TRBV28 and TRBJ2-7, with 9 bases lining up with TRBD2. The CDR3 totals 13 residues. Unmatched junction bases numbered 3, after V lost 6 bases and J lost 3 bases. Germline CDR1 and CDR2: MDHEN and SYDVKM. This CDR3 is CASRRAGGYEQYF. In DNA, the CDR3 is TGTGCCAGCAGACGAGCGGGAGGCTACGAGCAGTACTTC. Looking up the rest from reference TRBV28 and TRBJ2-7 gives the full variable domain: DVKVTQSSRYLVKRTGEKVFLECVQDMDHENMFWYRQDPGLGLRLIYFSYDVKMKEKGDIPEGYSVSREKKERFSLILESASTNQTSMYLCASRRAGGYEQYFGPGTRLTVT.

This clone was found a few times. V usage is TRBV3-1 (or the pseudogene TRBV3-2) and J usage is TRBJ2-1; D is perhaps TRBD2 (5 bases). CDR1 is LGHDT, CDR2 YNNKEL, per germline (reference sequence). The length of the CDR3 is 12 residues. The V end was cut by 4 bases, the J end by 10 bases, with 11 bases between. The CDR3 DNA follows: TGTGCCAGCAGCCTCGTAGGAGGAGAGCAGTTCTTC. This sequence encodes CASSLVGGEQFF.

The chain couples TRBV7-9 to TRBJ2-2; 8 bases match TRBD2. The ends lost 5 bases at V and 6 bases at J; junction bases unmatched: 11. There are 16 residues in the CDR3. Germline V gene sequence: CDR1 SEHNR, CDR2 FQNEAQ (reference sequence). CDR3 sequence: CASSPRLAPRAGELFF. The CDR3 nucleotides are TGTGCCAGCAGCCCACGACTAGCGCCCAGAGCCGGGGAGCTGTTTTTT.

The chain employs TRBV27 and TRBJ1-3; 10 bases map to TRBD1. Trimming removed 6 bases from V and 0 bases from J; junction bases left unmatched: 8. Germline CDR1 is MNHEY and CDR2 is SMNVEV (reference sequence). This CDR3 comprises 17 residues. The CDR3 region has the DNA TGTGCCAGCAGCCCTAGGGGACAGGGGATCTCTGGAAACACCATATATTTT. As protein: CASSPRGQGISGNTIYF.

The chain employs TRBV6-4 and TRBJ2-3, with unresolved D. Germline lookup yields CDR1 MRHNA and CDR2 SNTAGT. Trimming shortened V by 6 bases and J by 8 bases, and 12 bases separated the two germline ends. The CDR3 runs to 12 residues. The CDR3 spells CASSPRIGTQYF. CDR3 in DNA: TGTGCCAGCAGCCCGAGGATAGGTACGCAGTATTTT.

The gene calls are TRBV28 and TRBJ2-3; 11 bases match TRBD2. J lost 0 bases, V lost 5 bases, and 7 bases had no gene match. Germline V lookup: CDR1 MDHEN, CDR2 SYDVKM. CDR3 length equals 17 residues. The CDR3 loop reads CASSLLRTSGSTDTQYF. The CDR3 nucleotides read TGTGCCAGCAGTCTTCTACGGACTAGCGGGAGCACAGATACGCAGTATTTT.

This chain joins TRBV4-2 and TRBJ2-7, with 8 bases fitting TRBD2. J lost 5 bases, V lost 1 base, and 10 bases had no gene match. Germline loops: CDR1 LGHNA, CDR2 YNFKEQ. The CDR3 covers 16 residues. The CDR3 here is CASSQGTGLVWDEQYF. DNA for the CDR3: TGTGCCAGCAGCCAAGGGACGGGACTAGTATGGGACGAGCAGTACTTC.

The chain recombines TRBV9 with TRBJ2-3; TRBD2 aligns across 10 bases. V was clipped by 3 bases and J by 4 bases; unmatched bases: 8. Germline CDR1 reads SGDLS; CDR2 reads YYNGEE. CDR3 size: 16 residues. The CDR3 bases are TGTGCCAGCAGCGATTCAGGGACTAGCGTGCCAGATACGCAGTATTTT. It specifies CASSDSGTSVPDTQYF.

This clone was seen once. The CDR3 region is CASSQDRSGAPDTQYF. The DNA of the CDR3 is TGTGCCAGCAGCCAAGATCGCTCGGGAGCTCCAGATACGCAGTATTTT. The chain combines TRBV4-2 with TRBJ2-3; perhaps TRBD2 as D (6 bases). The CDR3 is 16 residues long. Trimming stripped 0 bases from V and 4 bases from J, with 14 bases between. The germline gives CDR1 LGHNA, CDR2 YNFKEQ.

The genes are TRBV11-2 and TRBJ2-2; D ambiguous. V gave up 5 bases and J gave up 3 bases, with 10 bases separating them. The CDR3 totals 14 residues. Germline loops: CDR1 SGHAT, CDR2 FQNNGV. The CDR3 DNA is TGTGCCAGCAGCGCGTATTCGTACACCGGGGAGCTGTTTTTT. This encodes CASSAYSYTGELFF.